Below, one TCR beta chain is given with its context. Germline V gives CDR1 MNHEY, CDR2 SMNVEV (reference sequence). With 2 bases removed from V and 0 bases from J, the gap between germline ends came to 4 bases. The CDR3 runs 14 residues. Four subsets defined by CD45RA and CD27 were sorted after CD3, CD4, CD8 and live/dead staining. The data were obtained in a study of naive and memory T cell subsets. Two oligonucleotides, mixed equimolar, formed the beta constant-region primer covering TRBC1 and TRBC2. Nested alpha and beta constant-region primers with the SP2 primer drove four PCR rounds on ligated cDNA. Each CDR3 protein is one row after TCRdb ran MiXCR on the UMI-ligation and nested PCR reads. Of 65,000 to 85,000 distinct CDR3 sequences detected, around 13% appear once; the ten largest clones hold roughly 0.9%.

This clonotype originated in a human donor in good health. Material: central memory CD4+ T cells from blood. The genes are TRBV27 and TRBJ1-4; D uncertain. CDR3 loop: CASSLGPTNEKLFF. The DNA for the CDR3 is TGTGCCAGCAGTTTAGGACCAACTAATGAAAAACTGTTTTTT.